This T cell receptor (beta chain) came from a study of cytomegalovirus exposure and HLA in healthy donors. Clones were sequenced by immunoSEQ multiplex PCR, and TCRdb holds only the in-frame ones, with some missing. The table has tens of thousands of clones, around 96% seen once. Study-wide results and caveats: Specific recognition of CMV antigens was confirmed in vitro for three chains (all CMV-associated). Rarity characterized most TCR sequences, yet some public TCRs appeared in many donors.

The length of the CDR3 is 15 residues. V was shortened by 6 bases and J by 7 bases, with 21 bases between the two germline ends. CDR1 is SEHNR, CDR2 FQNEAQ, per germline (reference sequence). In regard to this clone: Its antigen is unknown.

This TCR was recovered from a man younger than 35 in good health and CMV-seropositive. The gene calls are TRBV7-9 and TRBJ1-1; D may be TRBD1 (5 bases). Sequenced sample: PBMCs. CDR3 loop: CASSSAGGGGIEAFF. CDR3 coding DNA: TGTGCCAGCAGTTCCGCGGGTGGGGGGGGAATTGAAGCTTTCTTT.